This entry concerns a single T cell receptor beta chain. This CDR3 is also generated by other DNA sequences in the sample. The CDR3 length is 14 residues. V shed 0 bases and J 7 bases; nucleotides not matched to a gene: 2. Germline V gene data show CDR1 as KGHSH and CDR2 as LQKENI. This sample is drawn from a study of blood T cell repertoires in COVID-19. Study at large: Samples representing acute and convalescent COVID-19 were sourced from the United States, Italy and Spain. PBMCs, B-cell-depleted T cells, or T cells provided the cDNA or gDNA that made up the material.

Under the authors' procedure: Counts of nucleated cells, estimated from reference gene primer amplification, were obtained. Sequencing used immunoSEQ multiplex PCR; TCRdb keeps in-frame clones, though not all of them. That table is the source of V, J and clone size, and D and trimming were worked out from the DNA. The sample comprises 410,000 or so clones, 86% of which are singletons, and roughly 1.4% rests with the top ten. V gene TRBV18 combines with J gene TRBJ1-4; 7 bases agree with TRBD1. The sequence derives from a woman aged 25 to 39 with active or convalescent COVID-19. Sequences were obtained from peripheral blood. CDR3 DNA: TGTGCCAGCTCACCACCAGGGGGCGGTGAAAAACTGTTTTTT. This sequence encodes CASSPPGGGEKLFF.